This T cell receptor (beta chain) was sequenced in a study of CD8+CD57+ T cells in acquired aplastic anemia. Study in general: When averaged, DNA from sorted CD4+ and CD8+ cells came to around 3.1 ug.

All sequencing subjects had displayed CD8+CD57+ cell expansion on flow cytometry. This clonotype was recorded many times. Its antigen is still unknown. Genomic DNA acted as the template from which TCR beta VDJ combination and CDR3 sequence profiling were carried out. One entry per CDR3 protein, called by TCRdb with MiXCR from the reads. The data show 150,000 to 200,000 distinct CDR3 sequences, with roughly half seen just once and about 9.5% held by the top ten. General study results and limits: Some 27 CD8+ CDR3 sequences were shared between patients and controls. In CD8+ cells, Simpson's diversity showed no significant difference between patients and controls.

This clonotype was sampled from a human donor with aplastic anemia. The sample consisted of sorted CD4+, CD8+, or CD8+CD57+ T cells (not recorded which) from PBMCs.

Written as DNA, the CDR3 is TGTGCCAGCAGGGGCACCCAGAATCAGCCCCAGCATTTT. Translated, it gives CASRGTQNQPQHF. The chain links TRBV2 to TRBJ1-5; D is unresolved. V lost 6 bases and J 4 bases, leaving 10 bases between the germline ends. From germline, CDR1 is SNHLY and CDR2 FYNNEI. CDR3 length: 13 amino acids.